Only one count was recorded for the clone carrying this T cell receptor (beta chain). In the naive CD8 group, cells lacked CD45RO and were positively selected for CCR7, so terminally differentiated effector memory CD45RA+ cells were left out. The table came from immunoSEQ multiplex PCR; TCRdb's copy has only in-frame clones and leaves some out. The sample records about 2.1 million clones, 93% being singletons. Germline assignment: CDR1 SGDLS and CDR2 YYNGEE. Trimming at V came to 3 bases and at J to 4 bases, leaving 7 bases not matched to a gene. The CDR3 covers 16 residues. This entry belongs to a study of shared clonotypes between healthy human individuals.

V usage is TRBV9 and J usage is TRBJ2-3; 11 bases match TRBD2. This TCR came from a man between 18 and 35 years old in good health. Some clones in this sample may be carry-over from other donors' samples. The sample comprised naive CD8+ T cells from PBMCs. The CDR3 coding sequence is TGTGCCAGCAGCGAAATAGCGGGAGGGGATGCAGATACGCAGTATTTT. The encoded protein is CASSEIAGGDADTQYF.